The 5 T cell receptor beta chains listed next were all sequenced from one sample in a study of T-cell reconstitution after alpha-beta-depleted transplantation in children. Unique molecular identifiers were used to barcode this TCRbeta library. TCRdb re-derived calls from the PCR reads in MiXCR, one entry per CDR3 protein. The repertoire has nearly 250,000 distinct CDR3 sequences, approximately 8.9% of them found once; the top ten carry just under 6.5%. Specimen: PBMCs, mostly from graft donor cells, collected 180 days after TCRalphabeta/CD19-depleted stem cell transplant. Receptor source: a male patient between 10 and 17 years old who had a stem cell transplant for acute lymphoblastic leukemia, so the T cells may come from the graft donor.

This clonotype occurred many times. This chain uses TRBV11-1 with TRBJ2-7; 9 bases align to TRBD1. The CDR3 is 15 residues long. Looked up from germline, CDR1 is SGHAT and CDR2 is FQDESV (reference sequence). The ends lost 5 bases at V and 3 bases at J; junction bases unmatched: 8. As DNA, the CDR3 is TGTGCCAGCAGCCTGACCGGGACAGGGCTCTACGAGCAGTACTTC. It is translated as CASSLTGTGLYEQYF.

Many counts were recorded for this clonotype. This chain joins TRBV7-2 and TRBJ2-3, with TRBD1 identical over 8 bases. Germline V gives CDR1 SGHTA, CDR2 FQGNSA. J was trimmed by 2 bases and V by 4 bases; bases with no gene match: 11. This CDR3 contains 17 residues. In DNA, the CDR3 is TGTGCCAGCAGCTACTGGACAGGGACTGTACCCACAGATACGCAGTATTTT. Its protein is CASSYWTGTVPTDTQYF.

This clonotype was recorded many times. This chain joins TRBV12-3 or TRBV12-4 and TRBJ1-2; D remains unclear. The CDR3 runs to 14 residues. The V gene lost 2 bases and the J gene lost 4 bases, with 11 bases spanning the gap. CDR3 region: CASSLMGGIYGYTF. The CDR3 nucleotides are TGTGCCAGCAGTTTAATGGGCGGGATCTATGGCTACACCTTC.

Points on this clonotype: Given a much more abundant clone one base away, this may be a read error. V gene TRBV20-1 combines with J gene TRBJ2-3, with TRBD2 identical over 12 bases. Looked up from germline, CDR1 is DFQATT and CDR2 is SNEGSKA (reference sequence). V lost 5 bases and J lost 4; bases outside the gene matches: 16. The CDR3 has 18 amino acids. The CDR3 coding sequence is TGCAGTGCTCGGATGCCCAGGGCTAGCGGGGGGGGATCAGATACGCAGTATTTT. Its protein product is CSARMPRASGGGSDTQYF.

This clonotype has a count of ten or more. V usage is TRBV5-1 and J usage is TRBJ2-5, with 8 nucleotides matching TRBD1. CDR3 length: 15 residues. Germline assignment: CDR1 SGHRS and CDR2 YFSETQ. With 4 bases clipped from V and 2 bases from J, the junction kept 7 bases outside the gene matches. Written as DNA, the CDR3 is TGCGCCAGCAGCAAGGACGGGACAGGACAAGAGACCCAGTACTTC. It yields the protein CASSKDGTGQETQYF.